The 3 T cell receptor beta chains below were found in one sample sequenced in a study of T cells in Graves' hyperthyroidism and ophthalmopathy. The source material, RNA transcripts, was used to amplify TCR beta CDR3 regions. The HTBI primer set drove a first-round RT-PCR of the TCR CDR3. From the multiplex PCR reads, TCRdb called clonotypes with MiXCR, one entry per CDR3 protein. The table lists 75,000 to 100,000 distinct CDR3 sequences, around 40% of them singletons. The sample consisted of peripheral blood or thyroid tissue (not recorded which). These receptors all stem from a young woman with Graves' hyperthyroidism.

This clonotype appeared many times. CDR3 DNA: TGCGCCAGCAGCCTCGACATCCTTGGACAGCCCCAGCATTTT. Encoded protein: CASSLDILGQPQHF. The V call is TRBV4-1, the J call TRBJ1-5; no definite D call. Per germline, CDR1 MGHRA and CDR2 YSYEKL. V was pared by 4 bases and J by 7 bases, with 14 bases between. The length of the CDR3 is 14 residues.

As concerns this clonotype: The junction shows a germline mismatch at one end, possibly a read error. The chain is built from TRBV7-9 and TRBJ1-1, with a tentative D call TRBD1 (5 bases). CDR1 SEHNR and CDR2 FQNEAQ come from the germline V gene (reference sequence). The CDR3 covers 13 residues. The CDR3 sequence: CASSESYGTEALF. The CDR3 DNA sequence: TGTGCCAGCAGCGAGTCGTACGGGACTGAAGCTCTCTTT.

This clonotype appeared many times. The chain joins TRBV6-1 to TRBJ2-3; D might be TRBD2 (6 bases). This CDR3 has 14 amino acids. V shed 3 bases and J shed 2 bases, with 9 bases lying between them. CDR1 is MNHNS and CDR2 is SASEGT in the germline V gene. DNA for the CDR3: TGTGCCAGCAGTGATACGGGAGACACAGATACGCAGTATTTT. Encoded protein: CASSDTGDTDTQYF.